This passage covers 21 T cell receptor beta chains from one sample sequenced in a study of blood T cell repertoires in COVID-19. Profiled with immunoSEQ multiplex PCR; TCRdb holds only in-frame clones, not every one. The sample carries about 68,000 clones, roughly nine tenths recorded once. Sequenced sample: peripheral blood. Source of these receptors: a man aged 45 to 65 with acute or convalescent COVID-19.

This clone has just one count. Written as DNA, the CDR3 is TGTGCCACCAGTGACGCACATAAAGGACAGTTTGGCTACACCTTC. Translating gives CATSDAHKGQFGYTF. The chain uses TRBV24-1 and TRBJ1-2; perhaps TRBD1 as D (6 bases). Deletions cut 4 bases from V and 7 bases from J, with 18 bases between. CDR1 KGHDR and CDR2 SFDVKD come from the germline V gene. There are 15 residues in the CDR3.

The V and J genes are TRBV18 and TRBJ2-1; TRBD2 agrees at 13 bases. Unmatched junction bases numbered 4, after V lost 2 bases and J lost 0 bases. Germline V lookup: CDR1 KGHSH, CDR2 LQKENI. The CDR3 extends over 18 amino acids. CDR3 in DNA: TGTGCCAGCTCACCATCCCGGACTAGCGGGAGCTCCTACAATGAGCAGTTCTTC. It specifies CASSPSRTSGSSYNEQFF.

This sequence joins TRBV19 and TRBJ1-4; 9 bases line up with TRBD1. Germline-derived CDR1 and CDR2 are LNHDA and SQIVND (reference sequence). This CDR3 has 14 amino acids. V was pared by 6 bases and J by 8 bases, with 7 bases of the junction left unmatched. CDR3: CASSARTGVEKLFF. CDR3 nucleotide sequence: TGTGCCAGTAGCGCACGGACAGGGGTCGAAAAACTGTTTTTT.

V is TRBV28 and J is TRBJ1-1; D unresolved. The V end lost 4 bases, the J end lost 11 bases, and 8 bases lay between the germline ends. The CDR3 runs to 10 residues. The germline V gene encodes CDR1 MDHEN and CDR2 SYDVKM. CDR3: CASSSMEAFF. CDR3 DNA: TGTGCCAGCAGTTCCATGGAGGCTTTCTTT.

The chain employs TRBV12-3 or TRBV12-4 and TRBJ1-5; D call uncertain. The V end lost 4 bases, the J end lost 5 bases, and 6 bases lay between the germline ends. CDR3 size: 12 residues. CDR3 in amino acids: CASSSLYQPQHF. The CDR3 region has the DNA TGTGCCAGCAGTTCACTTTATCAGCCCCAGCATTTT.

The rearrangement links TRBV3-1 (or the pseudogene TRBV3-2) to TRBJ2-4; D might be TRBD1 (6 bases). With 5 bases removed from V and 4 bases from J, the gap between germline ends came to 21 bases. CDR1 and CDR2 (germline): LGHDT, YNNKEL (reference sequence). CDR3 length: 17 amino acids. CDR3 region: CASSETGPICKKNIQYF. The CDR3, as DNA: TGTGCCAGCAGCGAGACAGGTCCCATTTGCAAAAAAAACATTCAGTACTTC.

The chain carries TRBV14 and TRBJ1-2, with D perhaps TRBD1 (5 bases). V was shortened by 1 base and J by 6 bases, with 12 bases between the two germline ends. Per the germline V gene, CDR1 is SGHDN and CDR2 is FVKESK. The CDR3 has 14 residues. CDR3 coding DNA: TGTGCCAGCAGCCAAGTGATGACAGCACATGGCTACACCTTC. Amino acid sequence: CASSQVMTAHGYTF.

The chain employs TRBV19 and TRBJ1-6, with no clear D. V lost 4 bases, J lost 3 bases, and 7 bases lay in between. This CDR3 has 14 amino acids. From germline, CDR1 is LNHDA and CDR2 SQIVND (reference sequence). CDR3 DNA: TGTGCCAGTAGTAGGCGGGGCTATAATTCACCCCTCCACTTT. This codes for CASSRRGYNSPLHF. Full variable domain (missing parts from reference TRBV19 and TRBJ1-6): DGGITQSPKYLFRKEGQNVTLSCEQNLNHDAMYWYRQDPGQGLRLIYYSQIVNDFQKGDIAEGYSVSREKKESFPLTVTSAQKNPTAFYLCASSRRGYNSPLHFGNGTRLTVT.

The J gene is TRBJ1-5, the V gene TRBV6-5; 9 bases are shared with TRBD1. Germline CDR1 MNHEY, CDR2 SVGAGI. The junction had 5 bases not matched to a gene; V was cut back by 6 bases and J by 2 bases. CDR3 length equals 15 residues. The CDR3 spells CASSGDRAGNQPQHF. DNA of the CDR3: TGTGCCAGCAGCGGGGACAGGGCGGGCAATCAGCCCCAGCATTTT.

The chain uses TRBV5-4 and TRBJ2-6, with a tentative D call TRBD1 (6 bases). V dropped 4 bases and J dropped 0 bases, with 11 bases sitting between them. This CDR3 region has 16 residues. Germline CDR1 and CDR2: SGHNT and YYREEE (reference sequence). CDR3 loop: CASSPGQFSGANVLTF. As DNA, the CDR3 is TGTGCCAGCAGCCCTGGACAGTTCTCTGGGGCCAACGTCCTGACTTTC.

V usage is TRBV4-1 and J usage is TRBJ1-2; D remains ambiguous. CDR3 size: 17 residues. With 4 bases removed from V and 2 bases from J, the gap between germline ends came to 20 bases. Germline CDR1 reads MGHRA; CDR2 reads YSYEKL. CDR3 in amino acids: CASSLRSMQTENYGYTF. CDR3 sequence (DNA): TGCGCCAGCAGCCTACGGAGTATGCAGACGGAAAACTATGGCTACACCTTC.

In DNA form, the CDR3 reads TGTGCCAGCTCACCAGCAGAGTGGACAGTTACTTCCAATGAGCAGTTCTTC. This translates into CASSPAEWTVTSNEQFF. The chain is built from TRBV18 and TRBJ2-1; TRBD1 might be the D (6 bases). There are 17 residues in the CDR3. V was shortened by 2 bases and J by 6 bases, with 20 bases between the two germline ends. The germline V gene encodes CDR1 KGHSH and CDR2 LQKENI.

This chain uses TRBV6-5 with TRBJ1-2; D remains unclear. The CDR3 consists of 13 residues. V lost 6 bases and J 0 bases, leaving 8 bases between the germline ends. Germline V gives CDR1 MNHEY, CDR2 SVGAGI. The CDR3 region is CASRTPANYGYTF. The CDR3, as DNA: TGTGCCAGCAGAACCCCAGCTAACTATGGCTACACCTTC.

V and J are TRBV19 and TRBJ1-1; 9 bases fit TRBD1. The CDR3 contains 14 residues. V was pared by 10 bases and J by 6 bases, with 12 bases of the junction left unmatched. CDR1 and CDR2 from the germline V gene are LNHDA and SQIVND (reference sequence). The CDR3 region has the DNA TGTGCCACCCAACGGACAGGGGAGGAAGCTGAAGCTTTCTTT. It encodes CATQRTGEEAEAFF. Together with reference TRBV19 and TRBJ1-1, the CDR3 gives the full variable domain: DGGITQSPKYLFRKEGQNVTLSCEQNLNHDAMYWYRQDPGQGLRLIYYSQIVNDFQKGDIAEGYSVSREKKESFPLTVTSAQKNPTAFYLCATQRTGEEAEAFFGQGTRLTVV.

The chain is built from TRBV24-1 and TRBJ2-3; 7 nucleotides match TRBD1. The CDR3 covers 13 residues. The junction had 2 bases not matched to a gene; V was cut back by 9 bases and J by 0 bases. Germline V CDR1 and CDR2: KGHDR, SFDVKD. Written as DNA, the CDR3 is TGTGCCACCCGGGACAGAAGCACAGATACGCAGTATTTT. This translates into CATRDRSTDTQYF.

This clone was detected once. This chain links TRBV9 with TRBJ2-1, with a weak D call TRBD1 (7 bases). The length of the CDR3 is 15 residues. V was pared by 3 bases and J by 8 bases, with 18 bases between. Germline V lookup: CDR1 SGDLS, CDR2 YYNGEE. CDR3 amino acids: CASSGQGGPEDEQFF. In DNA form, the CDR3 reads TGTGCCAGCAGCGGGCAGGGGGGCCCGGAGGATGAGCAGTTCTTC.

The chain employs TRBV5-4 and TRBJ1-2; no firm D call. This CDR3 contains 16 residues. Germline lookup yields CDR1 SGHNT and CDR2 YYREEE (reference sequence). V lost 2 bases, J lost 10 bases, and 24 bases lay in between. CDR3 nucleotide sequence: TGTGCCAGCAGCTTACCCGGTCCTCCCTCCAAGTTCGCCTACACCTTC. Protein: CASSLPGPPSKFAYTF.

The CDR3: CASRPGGTYNSPLHF. The CDR3 DNA follows: TGTGCCAGCAGACCAGGGGGCACCTATAATTCACCCCTCCACTTT. The chain links TRBV5-5 to TRBJ1-6; 8 nucleotides match TRBD1. CDR3 length: 15 residues. Germline CDR1 and CDR2: SGHKS and YYEKEE (reference sequence). V was pared by 5 bases and J by 2 bases, with 3 bases of the junction left unmatched.

The genes are TRBV5-1 and TRBJ2-2; D possibly corresponds to TRBD1 (5 bases). Germline CDR1 reads SGHRS; CDR2 reads YFSETQ. The CDR3 loop spans 15 amino acids. V lost 4 bases, J lost 6 bases, and 16 bases lay in between. The CDR3 reads CASSPHATGSGELFF. The CDR3 DNA sequence: TGCGCCAGCAGCCCCCACGCCACAGGCTCCGGGGAGCTGTTTTTT.

The chain recombines TRBV24-1 with TRBJ1-5; D not resolved. Germline loops: CDR1 KGHDR, CDR2 SFDVKD. V was pared by 1 base and J by 6 bases, with 3 bases between. The CDR3 is made up of 12 amino acids. CDR3 loop: CATSDFGQPQHF. Written as DNA, the CDR3 is TGTGCCACCAGTGATTTCGGTCAGCCCCAGCATTTT.

The DNA for the CDR3 is TGCGCCAGCAGCTTAACTAGCGGGTCGCAAGAGACCCAGTACTTC. This gives the protein CASSLTSGSQETQYF. The J gene is TRBJ2-5, the V gene TRBV5-1; the match to TRBD2 covers 9 bases. This CDR3 spans 15 amino acids. Germline V gene data show CDR1 as SGHRS and CDR2 as YFSETQ. V shed 2 bases and J 2 bases; nucleotides not matched to a gene: 4. Based on the CDR3 plus reference TRBV5-1 and TRBJ2-5, the full variable domain is KAGVTQTPRYLIKTRGQQVTLSCSPISGHRSVSWYQQTPGQGLQFLFEYFSETQRNKGNFPGRFSGRQFSNSRSEMNVSTLELGDSALYLCASSLTSGSQETQYFGPGTRLLVL.